These 13 T cell receptor beta chains share one sample of origin, sequenced in a study of T cell responses to AZD1222 COVID-19 vaccine (dated by TCRdb to the early 2020s). The meaning of the sample's time point label: baseline before first vaccination. Library method: the immunoSEQ multiplex PCR assay. Sourced from immuneACCESS, this table was stored by TCRdb with only in-frame sequences that have V and J called. A share of the clones is absent; for the studies checked, an unresolved V gene accounts for under half, and the remainder has no known explanation. The sample table records about 130,000 clones; roughly 93% of these occur just once. The top ten hold more than 4.5% of the sample. This material consisted of peripheral blood, taken on day 0 of AZD1222 vaccination. Receptors originate from an adult in good health.

V and J are TRBV6-6 and TRBJ2-7; D remains unclear. This CDR3 has 13 residues. With 5 bases removed from V and 0 bases from J, the gap between germline ends came to 8 bases. Germline values: CDR1 MNHNY, CDR2 SVGAGI (reference sequence). The CDR3 sequence: CASSIAASYEQYF. CDR3 sequence (DNA): TGTGCCAGCAGTATCGCGGCCTCCTACGAGCAGTACTTC.

This clone was recorded only once. CDR3 region: CASSLLTSNSPLHF. The CDR3 nucleotides read TGTGCCAGCAGCTTACTTACCAGCAATTCACCCCTCCACTTT. This chain uses TRBV11-2 with TRBJ1-6; D remains ambiguous. Germline V gene lookup returns CDR1 SGHAT and CDR2 FQNNGV. The CDR3 has 14 amino acids. The V end lost 2 bases, the J end lost 7 bases, and 9 bases lay between the germline ends.

The gene calls are TRBV29-1 and TRBJ2-7; D could derive from TRBD1 or TRBD2 (5 bases each). V dropped 6 bases and J dropped 3 bases, with 15 bases sitting between them. Looked up from germline, CDR1 is SQVTM and CDR2 is ANQGSEA. CDR3 length: 13 amino acids. CDR3 in DNA: TGCAGCGTATCGAGGGACGGGAACTACGAGCAGTACTTC. Amino acids: CSVSRDGNYEQYF.

This sequence joins TRBV2 and TRBJ1-5, with D unresolved. From germline, CDR1 is SNHLY and CDR2 FYNNEI. Trimming cost V 6 bases and J 2 bases, with 11 bases left between them. This CDR3 has 14 amino acids. For the CDR3, the DNA is TGTGCCAGCAGCCCCGGACGCGGCAATCAGCCCCAGCATTTT. Translated, it gives CASSPGRGNQPQHF.

The chain combines TRBV20-1 with TRBJ1-5; D is unclear. The CDR3 is 15 amino acids. V was shortened by 3 bases and J by 2 bases, with 14 bases between the two germline ends. Germline assignment: CDR1 DFQATT and CDR2 SNEGSKA (reference sequence). The CDR3 loop reads CSASLSGHGNQPQHF. The CDR3 DNA reads TGCAGTGCTAGTCTTTCCGGCCATGGCAATCAGCCCCAGCATTTT.

The V gene is TRBV3-1 (or the pseudogene TRBV3-2), the J gene TRBJ2-2; D is undetermined. V lost 1 base and J lost 7, with 10 bases in between. From germline, CDR1 is LGHDT and CDR2 YNNKEL (reference sequence). The CDR3 length is 14 residues. The CDR3 region is CASSQVLSVGELFF. CDR3 nucleotide sequence: TGTGCCAGCAGCCAAGTTTTGTCAGTCGGGGAGCTGTTTTTT.

This chain joins TRBV28 and TRBJ1-6; no clear D. Per germline, CDR1 MDHEN and CDR2 SYDVKM. V dropped 6 bases and J dropped 3 bases, with 12 bases sitting between them. This CDR3 region has 15 residues. As DNA, the CDR3 is TGTGCCAGCAGGAACCGGGCCAACTATAATTCACCCCTCCACTTT. It codes for CASRNRANYNSPLHF. Drawing the rest from reference TRBV28 and TRBJ1-6, the complete variable domain is DVKVTQSSRYLVKRTGEKVFLECVQDMDHENMFWYRQDPGLGLRLIYFSYDVKMKEKGDIPEGYSVSREKKERFSLILESASTNQTSMYLCASRNRANYNSPLHFGNGTRLTVT.

The V call is TRBV12-3 or TRBV12-4, the J call TRBJ1-3; D gene ambiguous. Between the trimmed V and J ends, which lost 2 bases and 5 bases, there was a span of 7 bases. The CDR3 spans 13 residues. The CDR3 sequence is CASSLPGRNTIYF. The CDR3 DNA follows: TGTGCCAGCAGTTTACCGGGAAGAAACACCATATATTTT.

The count of this clone is one. CDR3 sequence: CASSERQNNQPQHF. The CDR3 coding sequence is TGCGCCAGCAGTGAGAGACAGAACAATCAGCCCCAGCATTTT. V and J are TRBV10-2 and TRBJ1-5; D perhaps matches TRBD1 (5 bases). V lost 2 bases, J lost 3 bases, and 8 bases lay in between. Germline V lookup: CDR1 WSHSY, CDR2 SAAADI. This CDR3 comprises 14 residues.

This clone came up once. The rearrangement links TRBV2 to TRBJ2-7; D uncertain. Trimming took off 2 bases at V and 3 bases at J, with 11 bases between the two ends. CDR1 SNHLY and CDR2 FYNNEI come from the germline V gene. The length of the CDR3 is 14 residues. The CDR3 sequence is CASSEYPRLYEQYF. CDR3 coding DNA: TGTGCCAGCAGTGAATACCCGCGGCTCTACGAGCAGTACTTC.

The J gene is TRBJ2-1, the V gene TRBV3-1 (or the pseudogene TRBV3-2); perhaps TRBD2 as D (6 bases). Germline lookup yields CDR1 LGHDT and CDR2 YNNKEL (reference sequence). CDR3 length: 16 amino acids. V dropped 4 bases and J dropped 5 bases, with 18 bases sitting between them. The CDR3, as DNA: TGTGCCAGCAGCCCTCGTCTCGCGGGGCTACACAATGAGCAGTTCTTC. Translation gives CASSPRLAGLHNEQFF.

V usage is TRBV9 and J usage is TRBJ2-3; tentatively, D is TRBD1 or TRBD2 (5 bases each). Trimming left V 3 bases short and J 1 base short, with 21 bases between. The germline CDR1 and CDR2 sequences are SGDLS and YYNGEE. CDR3 length: 18 residues. For the CDR3, the DNA is TGTGCCAGCAGCGCACCTAGCAGGCAGGGAAAGGGCACAGATACGCAGTATTTT. It yields the protein CASSAPSRQGKGTDTQYF.

The rearrangement joins TRBV5-1 to TRBJ1-6; a possible D gene is TRBD1 (5 bases). V was trimmed by 4 bases and J by 8 bases, leaving 16 bases between them. CDR1 SGHRS and CDR2 YFSETQ come from the germline V gene. This CDR3 is built from 15 residues. The CDR3 loop is CASSLAARADSPLHF. Here the CDR3 DNA reads TGCGCCAGCAGCCTCGCGGCCAGGGCGGATTCACCCCTCCACTTT.